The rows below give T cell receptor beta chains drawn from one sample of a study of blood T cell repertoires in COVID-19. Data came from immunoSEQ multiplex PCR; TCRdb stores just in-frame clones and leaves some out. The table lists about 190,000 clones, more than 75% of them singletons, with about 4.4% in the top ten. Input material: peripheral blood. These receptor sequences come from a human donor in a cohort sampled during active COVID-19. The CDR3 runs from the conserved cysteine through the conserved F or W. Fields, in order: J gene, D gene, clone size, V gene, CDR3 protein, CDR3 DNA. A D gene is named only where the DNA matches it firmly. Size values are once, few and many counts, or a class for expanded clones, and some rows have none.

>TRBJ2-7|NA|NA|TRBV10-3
CAISRQSYEQYF
TGTGCCATCAGTAGACAGAGCTACGAGCAGTACTTC
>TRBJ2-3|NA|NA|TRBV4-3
CASSQDRDTQYF
TGCGCCAGCAGCCAAGACAGAGATACGCAGTATTTT
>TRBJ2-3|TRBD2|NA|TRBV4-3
CASSQGLAGVDTQYF
TGCGCCAGCAGCCAAGGACTAGCGGGAGTGGATACGCAGTATTTT
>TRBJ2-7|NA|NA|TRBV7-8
CASSLESGLRYEQYF
TGTGCCAGCAGCTTAGAATCCGGACTCCGCTACGAGCAGTACTTC
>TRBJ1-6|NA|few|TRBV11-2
CASSLDPAANSPLHF
TGTGCCAGCAGCTTAGATCCGGCGGCTAATTCACCCCTCCACTTT
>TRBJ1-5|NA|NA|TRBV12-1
CASKAYPVGGALKRKGGLNQPQHF
TGTGCCAGCAAGGCCTACCCGGTTGGGGGGGCCTTAAAGAGGAAGGGGGGCCTCAATCAGCCCCAGCATTTT
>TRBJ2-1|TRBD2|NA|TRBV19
CASSPWTSGTHEQFF
TGTGCCAGTAGCCCCTGGACTAGCGGGACCCATGAGCAGTTCTTC
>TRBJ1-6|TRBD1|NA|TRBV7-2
CASSSGGGYLRNSPLHF
TGTGCCAGCAGCTCAGGGGGCGGGTATTTGAGGAATTCACCCCTCCACTTT
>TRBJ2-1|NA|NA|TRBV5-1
CASSLVSAQNNEQFF
TGCGCCAGCAGCTTGGTATCCGCCCAGAACAATGAGCAGTTCTTC
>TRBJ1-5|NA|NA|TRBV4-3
CASSQELGENSNQPQHF
TGCGCCAGCAGCCAAGAGCTCGGAGAAAATAGCAATCAGCCCCAGCATTTT
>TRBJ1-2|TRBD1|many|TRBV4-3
CASSHRSGTGVYGYTF
TGCGCCAGCAGCCATCGCTCCGGGACAGGGGTCTATGGCTACACCTTC
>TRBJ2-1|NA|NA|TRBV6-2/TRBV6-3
CASSYSRRGGLLDEQFF
TGTGCCAGCAGTTACTCACGCAGGGGAGGGCTTTTGGATGAGCAGTTCTTC
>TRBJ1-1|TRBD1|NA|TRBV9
CASSRTGGMNTEAFF
TGTGCCAGCAGCAGGACAGGGGGAATGAACACTGAAGCTTTCTTT
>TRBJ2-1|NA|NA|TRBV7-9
CASKGNGLYNEQFF
TGTGCCAGCAAGGGGAACGGACTATACAATGAGCAGTTCTTC
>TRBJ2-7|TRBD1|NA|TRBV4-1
CASSRTGTGAYYTYEQYF
TGCGCCAGCAGCCGGACCGGGACAGGGGCCTACTACACCTACGAGCAGTACTTC
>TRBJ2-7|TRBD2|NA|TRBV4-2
CASSRDYSYEQYF
TGTGCCAGCAGCCGGGACTACTCCTACGAGCAGTACTTC
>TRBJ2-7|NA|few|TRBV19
CASSIGGGAYEQYF
TGTGCCAGTAGTATAGGCGGCGGGGCATACGAGCAGTACTTC
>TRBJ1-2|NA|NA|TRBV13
CASSLTWPETNYGYTF
TGTGCCAGCAGCCTCACGTGGCCAGAAACTAACTATGGCTACACCTTC
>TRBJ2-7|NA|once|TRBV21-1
CASSAYRMKYF
TGTGCCAGCAGCGCTTACAGGATGAAGTACTTC
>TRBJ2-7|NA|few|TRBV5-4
CASSPSPSYEQYF
TGTGCCAGCAGCCCAAGCCCCTCCTACGAGCAGTACTTC
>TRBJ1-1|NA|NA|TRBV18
CASSPPPGNTEAFF
TGTGCCAGCTCACCACCTCCAGGGAACACTGAAGCTTTCTTT
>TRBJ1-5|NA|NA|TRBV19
CASSIDLGRYVRSNQPQHF
TGTGCCAGTAGTATAGATCTTGGCAGGTATGTACGTAGCAATCAGCCCCAGCATTTT
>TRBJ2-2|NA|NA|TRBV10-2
CASNSAGELFF
TGCGCCAGCAATTCCGCCGGGGAGCTGTTTTTT
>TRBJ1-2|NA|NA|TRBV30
CAWRRGGVGGYTF
TGTGCCTGGCGGCGGGGGGGGGTAGGTGGCTACACCTTC
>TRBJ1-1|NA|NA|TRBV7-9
CASSFASKNTEAFF
TGTGCCAGCAGCTTTGCGTCGAAGAACACTGAAGCTTTCTTT
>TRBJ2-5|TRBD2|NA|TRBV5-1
CASSLTSGGRGETQYF
TGCGCCAGCAGCTTGACTAGCGGGGGGCGGGGAGAGACCCAGTACTTC
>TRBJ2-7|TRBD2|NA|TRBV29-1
CSVQRTSGPYEQYF
TGCAGCGTTCAGAGAACTAGCGGACCCTACGAGCAGTACTTC
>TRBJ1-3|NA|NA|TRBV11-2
CASSQDGSSGNTIYF
TGTGCCAGCAGCCAGGACGGGAGCTCTGGAAACACCATATATTTT
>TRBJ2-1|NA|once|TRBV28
CASRLRGGPYNEQFF
TGTGCCAGCAGATTGCGGGGCGGACCCTACAATGAGCAGTTCTTC
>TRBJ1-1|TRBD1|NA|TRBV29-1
CSFRQGAFNTEAFF
TGCAGCTTTCGACAGGGGGCATTCAACACTGAAGCTTTCTTT
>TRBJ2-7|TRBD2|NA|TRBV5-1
CASSLGFPTSGRAYEQYF
TGCGCCAGCAGCTTGGGTTTTCCCACTAGCGGGAGGGCCTACGAGCAGTACTTC
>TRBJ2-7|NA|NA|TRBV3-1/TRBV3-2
CASSRPGEQYF
TGTGCCAGCAGCCGCCCGGGCGAGCAGTACTTC
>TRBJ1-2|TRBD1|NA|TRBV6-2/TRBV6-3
CASSLRQGATGYTF
TGTGCCAGCAGTCTCAGACAGGGGGCTACTGGCTACACCTTC
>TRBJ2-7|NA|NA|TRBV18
CASSPPGEIPYEQYF
TGTGCCAGCTCACCGCCAGGGGAGATTCCCTACGAGCAGTACTTC
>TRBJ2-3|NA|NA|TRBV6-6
CASREGRLTTDTQYF
TGTGCCAGCAGAGAAGGGCGACTAACCACAGATACGCAGTATTTT
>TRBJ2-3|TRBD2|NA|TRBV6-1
CASSERWGGRSTDTQYF
TGTGCCAGCAGTGAAAGATGGGGGGGGAGAAGCACAGATACGCAGTATTTT
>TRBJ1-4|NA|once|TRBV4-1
CASSQLRGEGDREKLFF
TGCGCCAGCAGCCAATTGCGCGGGGAAGGGGATCGAGAAAAACTGTTTTTT
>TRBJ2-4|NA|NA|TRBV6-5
CASTYTGQVQYF
TGTGCCAGCACTTATACAGGCCAAGTCCAGTACTTC
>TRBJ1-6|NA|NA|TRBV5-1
CASSQKWDKGYLDSPLHF
TGCGCCAGCAGCCAAAAATGGGACAAGGGGTACCTGGATTCACCCCTCCACTTT
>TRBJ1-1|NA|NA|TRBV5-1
CASSLVGGGLATEAFF
TGCGCCAGCAGCTTGGTCGGGGGGGGCTTAGCCACTGAAGCTTTCTTT
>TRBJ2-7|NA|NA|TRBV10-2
CASSVYPSPGEQYF
TGCGCCAGCAGTGTTTACCCCTCTCCGGGCGAGCAGTACTTC
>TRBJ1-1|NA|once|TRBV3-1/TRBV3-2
CASSQILLIQGSYGEAFF
TGTGCCAGCAGCCAAATCTTGCTCATACAGGGATCGTATGGTGAAGCTTTCTTT
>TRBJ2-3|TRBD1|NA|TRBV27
CASTRQGFAVQDTQYF
TGTGCCAGCACCAGACAGGGGTTCGCAGTGCAGGATACGCAGTATTTT
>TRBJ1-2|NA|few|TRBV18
CASSPTGLVLGYTF
TGTGCCAGCTCACCAACAGGGCTAGTGCTTGGCTACACCTTC
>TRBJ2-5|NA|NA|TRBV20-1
CSASTGETQYF
TGCAGTGCTTCCACAGGGGAGACCCAGTACTTC
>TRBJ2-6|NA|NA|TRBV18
CASSPEYSGGANVLTF
TGTGCCAGCTCACCAGAGTATTCCGGTGGGGCCAACGTCCTGACTTTC
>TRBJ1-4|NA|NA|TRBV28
CASSPGAAINEKLFF
TGTGCCAGCAGCCCCGGCGCAGCGATTAATGAAAAACTGTTTTTT
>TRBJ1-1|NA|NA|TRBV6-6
CASSSLLGDTNTEAFF
TGTGCCAGCAGTTCACTCCTTGGGGACACTAACACTGAAGCTTTCTTT
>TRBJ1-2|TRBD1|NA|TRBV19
CASSRITGTGVGYTF
TGTGCCAGTAGTAGGATCACCGGGACAGGGGTTGGCTACACCTTC
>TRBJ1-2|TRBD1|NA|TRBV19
CASSMAGTGGDYGYTF
TGTGCCAGTAGTATGGCCGGGACAGGGGGCGACTATGGCTACACCTTC
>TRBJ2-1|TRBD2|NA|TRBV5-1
CASSGTGTSGTYNEQFF
TGCGCCAGCAGCGGGACGGGGACTAGCGGAACCTACAATGAGCAGTTCTTC
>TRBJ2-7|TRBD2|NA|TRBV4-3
CASSQSGRRDEQYF
TGCGCCAGCAGCCAGAGCGGGAGGAGAGACGAGCAGTACTTC
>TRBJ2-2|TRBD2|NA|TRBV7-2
CASSLGGANTGELFF
TGTGCCAGCAGCTTGGGGGGGGCGAACACCGGGGAGCTGTTTTTT